The sample holds many counts of the clone carrying this T cell receptor (beta chain). What it binds is unknown. The data were obtained in a study of regulatory T cells in long-lasting Graves disease. General study results and limits: With persistent disease, TRBV28, TRBJ1-2 and TRBJ2-5 were the favored segments. Newly diagnosed Graves' patients exceeded persistent ones in TCR diversity.

Sequencing libraries for TCR beta were prepared with iRepertoire HTBI primers and Arm-PCR of CDR3 regions. TCRdb processed the multiplex PCR reads anew with MiXCR; each CDR3 protein has one entry. This repertoire shows about 470,000 distinct CDR3 sequences, under 20% found once; its top ten account for 10% to 15%. The time point: newly diagnosed GD, antithyroid drugs for less than 3 months. There was RNA extracted from PBMCs, and the TCR library was made from it. The V and J ends lost 4 bases and 1 base, in that order; junction bases with no gene match: 11. CDR3 length: 18 amino acids. This same sample was also taken into another study, of T cells in Graves' hyperthyroidism and ophthalmopathy. That publication notes: Stable disease denoted Graves' hyperthyroidism without ophthalmopathy progression within 18 months. Blood held most thyroid clonotypes expanded above 0.001 frequency.

V and J are TRBV12-3 or TRBV12-4 and TRBJ2-3, with 10 bases fitting TRBD1. The source is a man in his forties with Graves disease. Sequencing used peripheral blood mononuclear cells (PBMCs), obtained at new diagnosis, from a patient treated with antithyroid drugs. The CDR3 nucleotides are TGTGCCAGCAGTTCTGGACAGGGGGGCGGACGGCGCACAGATACGCAGTATTTT. Translated: CASSSGQGGGRRTDTQYF.